The next 13 T cell receptor beta chains were all read from a single sample in a study of blood T cell repertoires in COVID-19. Generated by immunoSEQ multiplex PCR, the TCRdb table keeps only in-frame clones and is missing some. Among 150,000 to 200,000 clones listed, approximately 86% were seen once. Sequencing was done on a sample of peripheral blood. These receptors all come from a man in his forties with active or convalescent COVID-19.

The chain carries TRBV5-1 and TRBJ1-1, with 10 bases that match TRBD1. Per the germline V gene, CDR1 is SGHRS and CDR2 is YFSETQ. V lost 5 bases and J lost 0; bases outside the gene matches: 7. This CDR3 region has 16 residues. CDR3 sequence reads: CASSPDRGIMNTEAFF. For the CDR3, the DNA is TGCGCCAGCAGTCCGGACAGGGGGATCATGAACACTGAAGCTTTCTTT.

The chain carries TRBV7-8 and TRBJ1-2, with 8 nucleotides matching TRBD1. J gave up 4 bases and V 1 base, and 17 bases lay outside the gene matches. Germline V gives CDR1 SGHVS, CDR2 FQNEAQ. The CDR3 loop spans 19 amino acids. The CDR3 reads CASSLGLRQGTGSSYGYTF. CDR3 sequence (DNA): TGTGCCAGCAGCTTAGGGCTCCGACAGGGGACAGGCTCAAGCTATGGCTACACCTTC.

The V gene is TRBV28, the J gene TRBJ2-3, with 8 bases fitting TRBD1. Looked up from germline, CDR1 is MDHEN and CDR2 is SYDVKM. The CDR3 is made up of 15 amino acids. The trim removed 6 bases at V and 6 bases at J, leaving 11 bases unmatched. The CDR3 coding sequence is TGTGCCAGCAGGCCCGGACAGGGCCGGTGGGATACGCAGTATTTT. Protein: CASRPGQGRWDTQYF.

This clone appeared a few times. This sequence joins TRBV25-1 and TRBJ2-2; TRBD2 is a possible D gene (6 bases). This CDR3 comprises 15 residues. Germline lookup yields CDR1 MGHDK and CDR2 SYGVNS. V shed 7 bases and J shed 0 bases, with 12 bases lying between them. CDR3 bases: TGTGCCAGCAAAAGGTCGGGGGCGAACACCGGGGAGCTGTTTTTT. Its protein product is CASKRSGANTGELFF.

This chain uses TRBV5-1 with TRBJ2-2; D remains unclear. V was trimmed by 4 bases and J by 8 bases, leaving 9 bases between them. CDR1 SGHRS and CDR2 YFSETQ come from the germline V gene. This CDR3 contains 12 residues. The CDR3 DNA sequence: TGCGCCAGCAGCACCGCGTCAGGGGAGCTGTTTTTT. As protein: CASSTASGELFF.

This clone was detected once. The chain recombines TRBV2 with TRBJ1-4; 7 nucleotides align to TRBD1. The germline V gene encodes CDR1 SNHLY and CDR2 FYNNEI. This CDR3 contains 15 residues. Trimming took 5 bases from V and 3 from J; bases not matched to a gene: 6. The chain's CDR3 is CASSLQGVANEKLFF. The CDR3 DNA follows: TGTGCCAGCAGTCTTCAGGGGGTTGCTAATGAAAAACTGTTTTTT.

This chain connects TRBV19 to TRBJ1-1; no clear D. This CDR3 is built from 13 residues. The germline gives CDR1 LNHDA, CDR2 SQIVND (reference sequence). Trimming cost V 10 bases and J 4 bases, with 16 bases left between them. The CDR3 protein is CATGGESGTEAFF. CDR3 nucleotide sequence: TGTGCCACGGGTGGAGAATCGGGCACTGAAGCTTTCTTT.

The CDR3 loop reads CASSLGEPSTGELFF. The CDR3 nucleotides read TGCGCCAGCAGCTTGGGGGAGCCGAGCACCGGGGAGCTGTTTTTT. The gene calls are TRBV5-1 and TRBJ2-2; D is perhaps TRBD2 (5 bases). Germline V CDR1 and CDR2: SGHRS, YFSETQ. This CDR3 has 15 residues. V was trimmed by 0 bases and J by 4 bases, leaving 10 bases between them.

The V call is TRBV11-2, the J call TRBJ2-7; TRBD2 aligns across 8 bases. The CDR3 runs 15 residues. In germline, CDR1 is SGHAT, CDR2 FQNNGV. V lost 5 bases, J lost 5 bases, and 11 bases stayed unmatched. In DNA, the CDR3 is TGTGCCAGCAGCCCTTGGGGGAGCGGGGGCAACGAGCAGTACTTC. Translation gives CASSPWGSGGNEQYF. Together with reference TRBV11-2 and TRBJ2-7, the CDR3 gives the full variable domain: EAGVAQSPRYKIIEKRQSVAFWCNPISGHATLYWYQQILGQGPKLLIQFQNNGVVDDSQLPKDRFSAERLKGVDSTLKIQPAKLEDSAVYLCASSPWGSGGNEQYFGPGTRLTVT.

The chain joins TRBV11-3 to TRBJ2-1, with D perhaps TRBD2 (6 bases). The CDR3 runs to 20 residues. The germline gives CDR1 SGHNT, CDR2 YENEEA. Trimming removed 5 bases at V and 0 bases at J, with 26 bases between. The chain's CDR3 is CASSGLAGGTQSSSYNEQFF. Here the CDR3 DNA reads TGTGCCAGCAGCGGCCTTGCTGGGGGGACCCAGTCGAGCTCCTACAATGAGCAGTTCTTC.

V and J are TRBV25-1 and TRBJ2-5; 7 positions agree with TRBD2. The CDR3 totals 15 residues. V trimming: 1 base; J trimming: 5 bases; junction bases outside the gene matches: 7. Germline V lookup: CDR1 MGHDK, CDR2 SYGVNS. CDR3 region: CASSELGGRGETQYF. CDR3 nucleotides: TGTGCCAGCAGTGAATTGGGAGGGCGAGGTGAGACCCAGTACTTC.

CDR3 coding DNA: TGTGCCTGGAGTGCCCTGGACGGGAGAGAAGCTTTCTTT. This encodes CAWSALDGREAFF. The J gene is TRBJ1-1, the V gene TRBV30; D remains unclear. Germline CDR1 GTSNPN, CDR2 SVGIG (reference sequence). The CDR3 loop spans 13 amino acids. The V end lost 1 base, the J end lost 8 bases, and 14 bases lay between the germline ends.

The rearrangement uses TRBV11-2 and TRBJ2-1, with a tentative D call TRBD2 (6 bases). The CDR3 covers 15 residues. Germline V lookup: CDR1 SGHAT, CDR2 FQNNGV. The V gene lost 5 bases and the J gene lost 0 bases, with 11 bases spanning the gap. CDR3 DNA sequence: TGTGCCAGCAGCCCGACGACTAGCTCCTACAATGAGCAGTTCTTC. Translation gives CASSPTTSSYNEQFF.